The 17 T cell receptor beta chains given below trace back to one sample, sequenced in a study of T-cell memory formation after mild COVID-19. A single record per CDR3 protein comes from TCRdb applying MiXCR to the 5' RACE reads. The data contain around 300,000 distinct CDR3 sequences, around 15% of them seen just once; the ten biggest clones take up 22%. Sample: PBMCs or a T cell subset sorted from them (not recorded which). The source of these receptors is a man between 18 and 29 years old who had mild COVID-19 (a few samples of this study predate the infection). Cell type and time point are not known.

The chain is built from TRBV12-3 or TRBV12-4 and TRBJ2-5, with 10 bases aligning to TRBD2. The J segment lost 5 bases and the V segment lost 3 bases, leaving 6 bases of the junction unmatched. This CDR3 spans 15 amino acids. DNA of the CDR3: TGTGCCAGCAGTTTCTCTAGCGGGGGTGCGGAGACCCAGTACTTC. Translating gives CASSFSSGGAETQYF.

This clonotype was observed at least ten times. This sequence joins TRBV6-5 and TRBJ2-7; D remains ambiguous. The CDR3 loop spans 12 amino acids. V lost 6 bases to trimming and J lost 8 bases, with 14 bases between them. Germline V gene data show CDR1 as MNHEY and CDR2 as SVGAGI. DNA of the CDR3: TGTGCCAGCAGCCCTGGACCAAGGAAGCAGTACTTC. Protein: CASSPGPRKQYF.

The chain joins TRBV2 to TRBJ1-5; perhaps TRBD1 as D (6 bases). V lost 4 bases to trimming and J lost 5 bases, with 21 bases between them. The CDR3 extends over 17 amino acids. The germline gives CDR1 SNHLY, CDR2 FYNNEI. CDR3: CASSASGRDKYYQPQHF. The CDR3 DNA reads as TGTGCCAGCAGTGCCTCCGGCCGGGACAAATACTATCAGCCCCAGCATTTT.

This clonotype showed up just a few times. The chain carries TRBV24-1 and TRBJ2-2; 10 bases agree with TRBD1. Germline values: CDR1 KGHDR, CDR2 SFDVKD. This CDR3 comprises 17 residues. The V gene end was trimmed by 3 bases and the J gene end by 4 bases; junction bases not matched to a gene: 7. The CDR3, as DNA: TGTGCCACCAGTGATACCTCCGGGACAGGGGTCACCGGGGAGCTGTTTTTT. Protein: CATSDTSGTGVTGELFF.

This clonotype showed up just a few times. J is TRBJ2-3 and V is TRBV20-1; weak D call: TRBD1 (7 bases). CDR1 is DFQATT, CDR2 SNEGSKA, per germline (reference sequence). This CDR3 has 16 amino acids. Trimming shortened V by 3 bases and J by 0 bases, and 16 bases separated the two germline ends. CDR3 DNA: TGCAGTGCTAGGGGGCAGGGGGGACTCAGCACAGATACGCAGTATTTT. It is translated as CSARGQGGLSTDTQYF.

The genes are TRBV6-5 and TRBJ2-4; D possibly matches TRBD1 or TRBD2 (6 bases each). Germline CDR1 is MNHEY and CDR2 is SVGAGI. Trimming took 4 bases from V and 8 from J, leaving 15 bases between them. The CDR3 covers 14 residues. The CDR3 nucleotides read TGTGCCAGCAGTTCCAATGAGGGGGGAGACATTCAGTACTTC. Residues: CASSSNEGGDIQYF.

The table lists this clonotype with a few counts. This chain links TRBV7-2 with TRBJ2-5, with D maybe TRBD2 (5 bases). Trimming removed 7 bases at V and 5 bases at J, with 14 bases between. Germline V gene sequence: CDR1 SGHTA, CDR2 FQGNSA. The CDR3 is 13 residues long. The CDR3 nucleotides read TGTGCCAGCATCCCAGGCGGGTGGGAGACCCAGTACTTC. Its protein product is CASIPGGWETQYF.

The rearrangement links TRBV5-5 to TRBJ2-1; D remains unclear. Germline assignment: CDR1 SGHKS and CDR2 YYEKEE (reference sequence). The V end was cut by 3 bases, the J end by 6 bases, with 13 bases between. The length of the CDR3 is 14 residues. Here the CDR3 reads CASSSKTAFNEQFF. DNA for the CDR3: TGTGCCAGCAGCTCGAAGACCGCCTTCAATGAGCAGTTCTTC.

This clonotype turned up a few times. This sequence joins TRBV6-6 and TRBJ1-5; a possible D gene is TRBD1 (5 bases). Trimming took 5 bases from V and 4 from J, leaving 12 bases between them. The CDR3 runs 14 residues. CDR1 MNHNY and CDR2 SVGAGI come from the germline V gene (reference sequence). The CDR3 loop reads CASSGVRGNQPQHF. The CDR3 nucleotides are TGTGCCAGCAGTGGGGTGAGGGGTAATCAGCCCCAGCATTTT.

The chain uses TRBV3-1 and TRBJ2-3; 12 bases are shared with TRBD2. The ends lost 4 bases at V and 5 bases at J; junction bases unmatched: 10. The germline CDR1 and CDR2 sequences are LGHDT and YNNKEL (reference sequence). The CDR3 has 17 residues. DNA for the CDR3: TGTGCCAGCAGCCTGACTTCTAGCGGGGGGGGAGTAGATACGCAGTATTTT. Protein product: CASSLTSSGGGVDTQYF.

This clonotype was seen more than once but under ten times. The V and J genes are TRBV20-1 and TRBJ1-1; no firm D call. The CDR3 spans 14 residues. The germline gives CDR1 DFQATT, CDR2 SNEGSKA (reference sequence). Trimming cost V 5 bases and J 3 bases, with 16 bases left between them. This CDR3 is CSAQSSEVYTEAFF. The CDR3 DNA sequence: TGCAGTGCTCAGTCTTCGGAGGTCTACACTGAAGCTTTCTTT.

The genes are TRBV29-1 and TRBJ1-5; D might be TRBD1 (6 bases). The length of the CDR3 is 13 residues. Germline loops: CDR1 SQVTM, CDR2 ANQGSEA. V was clipped by 6 bases and J by 3 bases, with 12 bases between them. CDR3 protein: CSVRQGSNQPQHF. CDR3 sequence (DNA): TGCAGCGTGCGGCAGGGGTCCAATCAGCCCCAGCATTTT. The full variable domain, its missing parts supplied by reference TRBV29-1 and TRBJ1-5, is SAVISQKPSRDICQRGTSLTIQCQVDSQVTMMFWYRQQPGQSLTLIATANQGSEATYESGFVIDKFPISRPNLTFSTLTVSNMSPEDSSIYLCSVRQGSNQPQHFGDGTRLSIL.

This rearrangement joins TRBV29-1 to TRBJ1-2; the D gene is possibly TRBD1 (6 bases). The ends were cut back, 7 bases at V and 8 bases at J, with 17 bases in the middle. The V gene's germline CDR1 is SQVTM and CDR2 ANQGSEA. This CDR3 has 12 amino acids. The CDR3 coding sequence is TGCAGCGCCCGGGACATCGTCGGAGGCTACACCTTC. Translation: CSARDIVGGYTF.

The chain has TRBV7-9 and TRBJ1-2; D may be TRBD1 (5 bases). V lost 2 bases, J lost 8 bases, and 9 bases lay in between. Germline lookup yields CDR1 SEHNR and CDR2 FQNEAQ (reference sequence). CDR3 length: 12 amino acids. This chain's CDR3 is CASSLQRDGYTF. The CDR3 DNA sequence: TGTGCCAGCAGCTTACAAAGGGACGGCTACACCTTC.

This clonotype was detected a few times. V gene TRBV9 combines with J gene TRBJ2-3; D may be TRBD1 (6 bases). Trimming stripped 3 bases from V and 2 bases from J, with 19 bases between. Germline assignment: CDR1 SGDLS and CDR2 YYNGEE. The CDR3 spans 17 residues. Here the CDR3 DNA reads TGTGCCAGCAGCGAGAACCCGGACAGCTCCCTCACAGATACGCAGTATTTT. It encodes CASSENPDSSLTDTQYF.

In this sample, this clonotype turned up a few times. The chain employs TRBV5-1 and TRBJ2-5, with TRBD1 matching over 7 bases. The CDR3 has 14 residues. The V gene end was trimmed by 0 bases and the J gene end by 2 bases; junction bases not matched to a gene: 1. CDR1 SGHRS and CDR2 YFSETQ come from the germline V gene. The CDR3 spells CASSLAGQQETQYF. CDR3 sequence (DNA): TGCGCCAGCAGCTTGGCGGGACAGCAAGAGACCCAGTACTTC.

This clonotype was detected only a few times. The chain recombines TRBV5-1 with TRBJ2-5; D is perhaps TRBD1 (6 bases). The CDR3 is 15 residues long. Germline V lookup: CDR1 SGHRS, CDR2 YFSETQ. Trimming removed 4 bases at V and 3 bases at J, with 16 bases between. CDR3 sequence reads: CASSPLDREKETQYF. The CDR3 region has the DNA TGCGCCAGCAGCCCCCTGGACAGAGAAAAAGAGACCCAGTACTTC.